Below, 12 T cell receptor beta chains from the same sample are listed, as sequenced in a study of cytomegalovirus exposure and HLA in healthy donors. PCR was performed using 60 Vbeta and 13 Jbeta primers. Sequencing was performed with immunoSEQ multiplex PCR; in TCRdb, only in-frame clones are kept and a portion is missing. Of around 110,000 clones listed, around 72% were seen once; the top ten hold around 13%. The specimen sequenced was PBMCs. Receptor source: a woman aged 40-49 years in good health and CMV-seropositive.

This chain connects TRBV2 to TRBJ2-1; 8 bases agree with TRBD1. The CDR3 sequence is 15 residues long. Trimming at V came to 7 bases and at J to 4 bases, leaving 9 bases not matched to a gene. Germline lookup yields CDR1 SNHLY and CDR2 FYNNEI. CDR3 in DNA: TGTGCCAGCATTACCGGGACAGGATCATACAATGAGCAGTTCTTC. It yields the protein CASITGTGSYNEQFF.

CDR3 DNA: TGCGCCAGCAGCCAAGATATTCAGGGGACAGGGGATGAAAAACTGTTTTTT. This sequence encodes CASSQDIQGTGDEKLFF. V and J are TRBV4-3 and TRBJ1-4; 10 bases align to TRBD1. CDR1 and CDR2 (germline): LGHNA, YSLEER. With V trimmed by 0 bases and J by 6 bases, 7 bases remained unmatched. This CDR3 has 17 amino acids.

V gene TRBV6-5 combines with J gene TRBJ1-5; 9 nucleotides match TRBD1. V dropped 4 bases and J dropped 7; count of bases not matched to a gene: 5. Per germline, CDR1 MNHEY and CDR2 SVGAGI. The CDR3 length is 14 residues. DNA of the CDR3: TGTGCCAGCAGTTTACAGGGGGCAGAACAGCCCCAGCATTTT. It specifies CASSLQGAEQPQHF.

The V and J genes are TRBV6-1 and TRBJ1-1; no firm D call. Germline V CDR1 and CDR2: MNHNS, SASEGT. Trimming cost V 6 bases and J 4 bases, with 18 bases left between them. CDR3 length: 15 residues. CDR3 protein: CASSLPRGRGTEAFF. The CDR3 DNA sequence: TGTGCCAGCAGCCTTCCAAGAGGGCGGGGCACTGAAGCTTTCTTT.

This clone came up many times. CDR3 DNA: TGTGCCAGCAGTGACCCGGGGGGTAACACTGAAGCTTTCTTT. It translates to CASSDPGGNTEAFF. The chain couples TRBV28 to TRBJ1-1, with D possibly TRBD1 on 5 matching bases. In germline, CDR1 is MDHEN, CDR2 SYDVKM. Trimming removed 5 bases at V and 2 bases at J, with 12 bases between. The CDR3 runs 14 residues. Full variable domain (outside the CDR3, taken from reference TRBV28 and TRBJ1-1): DVKVTQSSRYLVKRTGEKVFLECVQDMDHENMFWYRQDPGLGLRLIYFSYDVKMKEKGDIPEGYSVSREKKERFSLILESASTNQTSMYLCASSDPGGNTEAFFGQGTRLTVV.

There are a few counts of this clone. This chain connects TRBV6-5 to TRBJ1-3; 8 bases align to TRBD1. CDR1 is MNHEY, CDR2 SVGAGI, per germline. This CDR3 has 14 amino acids. Trimming removed 0 bases from V and 16 bases from J; junction bases left unmatched: 11. CDR3 nucleotide sequence: TGTGCCAGCAGTTACTCGAATCGAGCAGGGGGCTTGTATTTT. It translates to CASSYSNRAGGLYF.

This clone was recorded once. The chain employs TRBV7-8 and TRBJ1-5; 9 nucleotides agree with TRBD1. Germline CDR1 reads SGHVS; CDR2 reads FQNEAQ. V dropped 5 bases and J dropped 7; count of bases not matched to a gene: 3. The CDR3 loop spans 13 amino acids. CDR3 residues: CASSRTGEQPQHF. CDR3 bases: TGTGCCAGCAGCCGGACAGGGGAGCAGCCCCAGCATTTT.

This chain joins TRBV7-9 and TRBJ2-1, with TRBD1 identical over 7 bases. The CDR3 runs to 15 residues. The V segment lost 4 bases and the J segment 5 bases; nucleotides outside the gene matches: 8. Looked up from germline, CDR1 is SEHNR and CDR2 is FQNEAQ (reference sequence). The CDR3 region is CASSWTGTENNEQFF. CDR3 DNA: TGTGCCAGCAGCTGGACAGGTACTGAGAACAATGAGCAGTTCTTC.

This sequence joins TRBV9 and TRBJ2-5; D is unresolved. V was pared by 5 bases and J by 6 bases, with 20 bases between. Per germline, CDR1 SGDLS and CDR2 YYNGEE. The CDR3 spans 15 residues. CDR3 bases: TGTGCCAGCAGTCGCACGATGACACAAGAGAAGACCCAGTACTTC. Translating gives CASSRTMTQEKTQYF.

In this sample, this clone turned up once. This sample includes further DNA sequences coding for the same CDR3. The chain joins TRBV18 to TRBJ1-1, with D possibly TRBD1 on 6 matching bases. CDR3 length: 14 amino acids. The ends were cut back, 6 bases at V and 3 bases at J, with 14 bases in the middle. From germline, CDR1 is KGHSH and CDR2 LQKENI. CDR3 sequence: CASSSTGKDTEAFF. In DNA form, the CDR3 reads TGTGCCAGCTCGTCAACAGGGAAGGACACTGAAGCTTTCTTT.

This chain uses TRBV30 with TRBJ1-1; 8 positions agree with TRBD1. The V gene's germline CDR1 is GTSNPN and CDR2 SVGIG (reference sequence). V shed 4 bases, J shed 3 bases, and the junction held 4 bases outside the gene matches. This CDR3 is 13 amino acids long. The CDR3 protein is CAWTRTGYTEAFF. The CDR3 DNA sequence: TGTGCCTGGACCAGGACAGGGTACACTGAAGCTTTCTTT.

The chain is built from TRBV7-8 and TRBJ2-7; the D is unclear. This CDR3 has 14 residues. The V and J ends lost 0 bases and 4 bases respectively, with 10 bases between them. The germline V gene has CDR1 SGHVS and CDR2 FQNEAQ. CDR3 nucleotide sequence: TGTGCCAGCAGCTTAGCGCAACAGCCTTACGAGCAGTACTTC. Translating it yields CASSLAQQPYEQYF.